This is a list of T cell receptor beta chains from one sample in a study of shared clonotypes between healthy human individuals. This table comes from immunoSEQ multiplex PCR, and its TCRdb copy is limited to in-frame clones, with some not included. The sample carries around 1.9 million clones, around 93% recorded once. The specimen sequenced was naive CD8+ T cells from PBMCs. The source is a man between 18 and 35 years old in good health. Some clones in this sample may be carry-over from other donors' samples. CDR3s include the opening cysteine and the closing phenylalanine or tryptophan. D genes are given only for firm matches.

J gene	V gene	CDR3 length	D gene	CDR3 DNA	CDR3 protein
TRBJ1-1	TRBV9	15	.	TGTGCCAGCAGCGTAGGGGGCAGGCCCGTCCAAGGAGCTTTCTTT	CASSVGGRPVQGAFF
TRBJ2-7	TRBV27	15	.	TGTGCCAGCAACTGGACAAGGGCGGTCTCCTACGAGCAGTACTTC	CASNWTRAVSYEQYF
TRBJ2-1	TRBV9	18	TRBD2	TGTGCCAGCAGCGTAGGGGCGGGGGGTCTAGCGGCCTACAATGAGCAGTTCTTC	CASSVGAGGLAAYNEQFF
TRBJ2-1	TRBV29-1	17	TRBD2	TGCAGCGTGGCTGGGGGGACTAGCGGGAGTGTGATTCATGAGCAGTTCTTC	CSVAGGTSGSVIHEQFF
TRBJ2-5	TRBV29-1	12	.	TGCAGCGTTGAAGTCAGGGGAGAGACCCAGTACTTC	CSVEVRGETQYF
TRBJ1-4	TRBV9	16	TRBD1	TGTGCCAGCAGCGGCCGGGACAGAGAAATCCATGAAAAACTGTTTTTT	CASSGRDREIHEKLFF
TRBJ1-5	TRBV29-1	14	.	TGCAGCGTTGAAGATCGTGGACCAAATCAGCCCCAGCATTTT	CSVEDRGPNQPQHF
TRBJ2-2	TRBV9	16	TRBD2	TGTGCCAGCAGCCTGACTAGCGCAGCGGACACCGGGGAGCTGTTTTTT	CASSLTSAADTGELFF
TRBJ1-2	TRBV2	18	.	TGTGCCAGCAGTGGTTGGGGGGCCCCACCGACCGTAAACTATGGCTACACCTTC	CASSGWGAPPTVNYGYTF
TRBJ2-7	TRBV4-3	17	.	TGCGCCAGCAGCCAAGGACTCATCACGCCGAGGACCTACGAGCAGTACTTC	CASSQGLITPRTYEQYF
TRBJ2-2	TRBV10-2	15	.	TGCGCCAGCAGTGTGGTCAGGGGACCATCCGGGGAGCTGTTTTTT	CASSVVRGPSGELFF
TRBJ1-3	TRBV7-9	14	.	TGTGCCAGCAGGCCACGGGGGGGTCGGCACACCATATATTTT	CASRPRGGRHTIYF
TRBJ1-2	TRBV7-8	20	TRBD1	TGTGCCAGCAGCTCATCGATCGGGGGGACAGGGGGCGCAGCAGGCTATGGCTACACCTTC	CASSSSIGGTGGAAGYGYTF
TRBJ2-5	TRBV10-3	17	.	TGTGCCATCAGTGGAACGCCGGCACAGCGGGCTCAAGAGACCCAGTACTTC	CAISGTPAQRAQETQYF
TRBJ1-2	TRBV27	15	TRBD1	TGTGCCAGCCGGGACAGGGGGATGTCTGGCTATGGCTACACCTTC	CASRDRGMSGYGYTF